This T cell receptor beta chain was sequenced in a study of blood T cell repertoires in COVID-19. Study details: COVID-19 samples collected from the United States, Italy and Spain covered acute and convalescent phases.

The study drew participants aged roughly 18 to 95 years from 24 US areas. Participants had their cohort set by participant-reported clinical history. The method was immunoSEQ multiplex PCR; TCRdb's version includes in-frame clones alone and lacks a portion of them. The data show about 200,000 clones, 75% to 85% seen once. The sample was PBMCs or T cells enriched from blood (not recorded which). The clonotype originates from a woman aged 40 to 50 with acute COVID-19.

The CDR3 loop reads CASSLGGQRWGYTF. CDR3 nucleotides: TGCGCCAGCAGCTTAGGAGGGCAAAGATGGGGCTACACCTTC. The chain employs TRBV5-1 and TRBJ1-2; no definite D call. Germline V gene data show CDR1 as SGHRS and CDR2 as YFSETQ. V lost 2 bases, J lost 8 bases, and 16 bases lay in between. CDR3 size: 14 residues.